These 20 T cell receptor beta chains originate from one sample sequenced in a study of regulatory T cells in long-lasting Graves disease. The time point denotes: newly diagnosed GD, antithyroid drugs for less than 3 months. Making the TCR library involved RNA that had been extracted from PBMCs. TCR beta libraries were built with iRepertoire HTBI primers and Arm-PCR of CDR3 regions. TCRdb ran MiXCR on the multiplex PCR reads and lists one entry per CDR3 protein. The sample carries approximately 400,000 distinct CDR3 sequences, 14% to 15% recorded once. The data also belong to a second study, concerning T cells in Graves' hyperthyroidism and ophthalmopathy.

The starting material was peripheral blood mononuclear cells (PBMCs), obtained at new diagnosis, from a patient treated with antithyroid drugs. The origin of the receptors is a woman in her twenties or thirties with Graves disease.

This chain connects TRBV24-1 to TRBJ2-1, with D unresolved. The V gene's germline CDR1 is KGHDR and CDR2 SFDVKD. The CDR3 totals 11 residues. The V and J ends lost 4 bases and 7 bases respectively, with 4 bases between them. CDR3 sequence reads: CATSEKNEQFF. In nucleotides, the CDR3 is TGTGCCACCAGTGAGAAAAATGAGCAGTTCTTC.

This clonotype has at least ten counts. The chain is built from TRBV24-1 and TRBJ2-5, with D possibly TRBD1 on 6 matching bases. The V gene's germline CDR1 is KGHDR and CDR2 SFDVKD. V lost 4 bases and J 4 bases, leaving 12 bases between the germline ends. The CDR3 runs to 14 residues. CDR3 amino acids: CATSESTGRETQYF. CDR3 DNA: TGTGCCACCAGTGAATCTACAGGGAGAGAGACCCAGTACTTC.

The chain recombines TRBV7-9 with TRBJ2-1, with TRBD1 identical over 7 bases. V was clipped by 8 bases and J by 2 bases; unmatched bases: 3. This CDR3 contains 13 residues. CDR1 and CDR2 (germline): SEHNR, FQNEAQ (reference sequence). This chain's CDR3 is CASRDSTYNEQFF. The CDR3 DNA is TGTGCCAGCCGGGACAGCACCTACAATGAGCAGTTCTTC.

The sample holds many counts of this clonotype. The chain is built from TRBV15 and TRBJ2-7, with 7 nucleotides matching TRBD2. Trimming removed 1 base from V and 2 bases from J; junction bases left unmatched: 11. Germline CDR1 LNHNV, CDR2 YYDKDF (reference sequence). The CDR3 is made up of 17 amino acids. The DNA of the CDR3 is TGTGCCACCAGCAGAGTGGTAGGAGCGGGAAGAACCTACGAGCAGTACTTC. Translation: CATSRVVGAGRTYEQYF.

This clonotype was detected ten times or more. The gene calls are TRBV28 and TRBJ2-7; tentative D call: TRBD1 (6 bases). The CDR3 has 14 residues. CDR1 MDHEN and CDR2 SYDVKM come from the germline V gene. V was cut by 8 bases and J by 6 bases, with 20 bases left in between. The CDR3: CASAIKLLRGEQYF. The DNA for the CDR3 is TGTGCCAGCGCCATAAAACTACTCAGGGGCGAGCAGTACTTC.

V gene TRBV5-1 combines with J gene TRBJ2-3, with D tentatively TRBD1 or TRBD2 (5 bases each). Germline values: CDR1 SGHRS, CDR2 YFSETQ. CDR3 length: 18 amino acids. Trimming left V 4 bases short and J 3 bases short, with 24 bases between. CDR3 loop: CASSLAPPQESWTDTQYF. The CDR3 coding sequence is TGCGCCAGCAGCCTAGCCCCACCACAGGAATCCTGGACAGATACGCAGTATTTT.

The chain has TRBV7-2 and TRBJ1-5; D remains ambiguous. Germline V gene data show CDR1 as SGHTA and CDR2 as FQGNSA. V shed 5 bases and J shed 1 base, with 12 bases lying between them. This CDR3 comprises 15 residues. In DNA form, the CDR3 reads TGTGCCAGCAGCCCCGACACTGTAAGCAATCAGCCCCAGCATTTT. Translated: CASSPDTVSNQPQHF.

This clonotype was seen many times. The chain is built from TRBV29-1 and TRBJ2-3; TRBD2 agrees at 12 bases. V lost 3 bases and J lost 6; bases outside the gene matches: 7. The CDR3 is made up of 15 amino acids. Germline V gene lookup returns CDR1 SQVTM and CDR2 ANQGSEA. The CDR3 region is CSVDEGLAGSDTQYF. CDR3 nucleotide sequence: TGCAGCGTTGACGAGGGACTAGCGGGCTCCGATACGCAGTATTTT.

This clonotype came up many times. The rearrangement uses TRBV2 and TRBJ2-7; D is ambiguous. This CDR3 is built from 13 residues. Trimming stripped 7 bases from V and 2 bases from J, with 12 bases between. The V gene's germline CDR1 is SNHLY and CDR2 FYNNEI. The chain's CDR3 is CASIPTEAYEQYF. CDR3 nucleotide sequence: TGTGCCAGCATACCGACCGAGGCCTACGAGCAGTACTTC.

This clonotype appeared many times. The J gene is TRBJ2-1, the V gene TRBV12-3 or TRBV12-4, with D tentatively TRBD1 (6 bases). The CDR3 contains 16 residues. Trimming cost V 6 bases and J 4 bases, with 19 bases left between them. The CDR3 coding sequence is TGTGCCAGCAGCCTCCGTGTAAATAGGGGGTACAATGAGCAGTTCTTC. Translation gives CASSLRVNRGYNEQFF.

This clonotype occurred many times. The CDR3 spells CASSPRSRLAGVSYEQYF. The CDR3 DNA sequence: TGTGCCAGCTCACCGCGGTCTAGACTAGCGGGAGTATCCTACGAGCAGTACTTC. The chain joins TRBV18 to TRBJ2-7, with 12 positions matching TRBD2. Unmatched junction bases numbered 10, after V lost 3 bases and J lost 1 base. There are 18 residues in the CDR3. Per germline, CDR1 KGHSH and CDR2 LQKENI.

This clonotype was counted many times. The chain combines TRBV4-1 with TRBJ2-7, with a tentative D call TRBD2 (7 bases). The V end lost 4 bases, the J end lost 4 bases, and 11 bases lay between the germline ends. CDR1 is MGHRA and CDR2 is YSYEKL in the germline V gene. This CDR3 is 13 amino acids long. CDR3: CASSRGGAYEQYF. CDR3 nucleotide sequence: TGCGCCAGCAGCCGGGGGGGGGCGTACGAGCAGTACTTC.

The sample holds a few counts of this clonotype. The genes are TRBV20-1 and TRBJ2-3; a weak D match, TRBD2 (6 bases). Trimming removed 6 bases at V and 5 bases at J, with 12 bases between. Germline V gene data show CDR1 as DFQATT and CDR2 as SNEGSKA (reference sequence). The CDR3 is 12 amino acids. DNA of the CDR3: TGCAGTGCCAAACTAGCACAAGATACGCAGTATTTT. It specifies CSAKLAQDTQYF.

About this clonotype: A far larger clone is just one base off, so this is likely a read error. Because the CDR3 is missing its conserved closing phenylalanine or tryptophan, this is likely a read error. J is TRBJ2-1 and V is TRBV11-2; D gene ambiguous. CDR1 is SGHAT, CDR2 FQNNGV, per germline. Trimming took 2 bases from V and 1 from J, leaving 6 bases between them. The length of the CDR3 is 14 residues. The CDR3 here is CASSLRPSYNEQFS. The CDR3 DNA reads as TGTGCCAGCAGCTTAAGGCCTTCCTACAATGAGCAGTTCTCC.

This clonotype was seen just once. This chain connects TRBV28 to TRBJ1-5; no firm D call. V lost 7 bases to trimming and J lost 0 bases, with 7 bases between them. The germline V gene encodes CDR1 MDHEN and CDR2 SYDVKM. This CDR3 comprises 13 residues. The CDR3 DNA reads TGTGCCAGCACCTGGAATAGCAATCAGCCCCAGCATTTT. It codes for CASTWNSNQPQHF.

This clonotype came up many times. V gene TRBV10-3 combines with J gene TRBJ2-7, with 10 positions matching TRBD2. Germline V gene data show CDR1 as ENHRY and CDR2 as SYGVKD. This CDR3 contains 15 residues. V trimming: 0 bases; J trimming: 4 bases; junction bases outside the gene matches: 3. For the CDR3, the DNA is TGTGCCATCAGTGAGTCCGGGACTAGCGCTTACGAGCAGTACTTC. As protein: CAISESGTSAYEQYF.

On this clonotype: Lacking the conserved final phenylalanine or tryptophan, this CDR3 likely reflects a read error. The chain has TRBV7-9 and TRBJ1-1, with 8 bases that match TRBD1. V gave up 0 bases and J gave up 1 base; unmatched junction bases: 1. CDR3 length: 15 residues. From germline, CDR1 is SEHNR and CDR2 FQNEAQ (reference sequence). CDR3 sequence reads: CASSLAGTGNTEAFS. As DNA, the CDR3 is TGTGCCAGCAGCTTAGCGGGGACAGGGAACACTGAAGCTTTCTCT.

This clonotype was recorded at least ten times. The chain employs TRBV11-3 and TRBJ1-1; perhaps TRBD1 as D (5 bases). The germline CDR1 and CDR2 sequences are SGHNT and YENEEA. CDR3 length: 15 residues. Trimming stripped 5 bases from V and 0 bases from J, with 13 bases between. The CDR3 DNA reads TGTGCCAGCAGCCCAGGGTCCCGAATGAACACTGAAGCTTTCTTT. Translated: CASSPGSRMNTEAFF.

This clonotype was detected many times. J is TRBJ2-3 and V is TRBV10-3; 8 bases are shared with TRBD2. J lost 5 bases, V lost 2 bases, and 3 bases had no gene match. The germline V gene has CDR1 ENHRY and CDR2 SYGVKD. The CDR3 loop spans 14 amino acids. This chain's CDR3 is CAISEISGRDTQYF. The CDR3 DNA sequence: TGTGCCATCAGTGAGATCAGCGGGAGAGATACGCAGTATTTT.

This clonotype has just a few counts. The chain carries TRBV7-9 and TRBJ2-1, with 11 bases fitting TRBD2. V lost 6 bases and J lost 4; bases outside the gene matches: 8. The CDR3 extends over 16 amino acids. Germline V lookup: CDR1 SEHNR, CDR2 FQNEAQ (reference sequence). The CDR3 spells CASRSPLAGDYNEQFF. DNA of the CDR3: TGTGCCAGCAGATCTCCACTAGCGGGAGATTACAATGAGCAGTTCTTC.